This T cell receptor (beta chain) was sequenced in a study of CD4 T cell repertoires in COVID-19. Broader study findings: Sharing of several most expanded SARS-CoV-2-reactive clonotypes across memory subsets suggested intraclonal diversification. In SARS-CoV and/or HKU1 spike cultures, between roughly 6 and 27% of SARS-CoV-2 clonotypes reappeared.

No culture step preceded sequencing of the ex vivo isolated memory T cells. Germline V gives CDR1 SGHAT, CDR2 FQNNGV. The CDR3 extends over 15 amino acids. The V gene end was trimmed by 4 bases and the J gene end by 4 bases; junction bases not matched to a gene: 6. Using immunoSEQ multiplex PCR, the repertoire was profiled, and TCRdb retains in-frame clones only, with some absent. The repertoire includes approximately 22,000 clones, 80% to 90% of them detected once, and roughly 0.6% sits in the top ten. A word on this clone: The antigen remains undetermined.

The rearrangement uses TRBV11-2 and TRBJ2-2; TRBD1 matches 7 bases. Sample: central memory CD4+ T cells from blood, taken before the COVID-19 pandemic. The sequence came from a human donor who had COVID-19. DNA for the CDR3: TGTGCCAGCAGCTCCCACGGACAGGCCACCGGGGAGCTGTTTTTT. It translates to CASSSHGQATGELFF.